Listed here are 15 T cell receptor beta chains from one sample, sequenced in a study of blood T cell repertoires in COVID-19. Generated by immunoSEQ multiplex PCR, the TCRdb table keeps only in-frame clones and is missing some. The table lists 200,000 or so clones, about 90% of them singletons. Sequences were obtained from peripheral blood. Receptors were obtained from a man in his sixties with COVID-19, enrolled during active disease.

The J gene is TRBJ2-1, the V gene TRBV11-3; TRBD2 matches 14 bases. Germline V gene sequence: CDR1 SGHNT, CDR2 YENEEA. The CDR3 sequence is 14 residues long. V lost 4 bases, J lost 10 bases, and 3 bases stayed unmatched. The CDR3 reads CASSSGLAGAEQFF. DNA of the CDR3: TGTGCCAGCAGCTCGGGACTAGCGGGGGCCGAGCAGTTCTTC. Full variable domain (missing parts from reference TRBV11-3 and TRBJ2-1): EAGVVQSPRYKIIEKKQPVAFWCNPISGHNTLYWYLQNLGQGPELLIRYENEEAVDDSQLPKDRFSAERLKGVDSTLKIQPAELGDSAVYLCASSSGLAGAEQFFGPGTRLTVL.

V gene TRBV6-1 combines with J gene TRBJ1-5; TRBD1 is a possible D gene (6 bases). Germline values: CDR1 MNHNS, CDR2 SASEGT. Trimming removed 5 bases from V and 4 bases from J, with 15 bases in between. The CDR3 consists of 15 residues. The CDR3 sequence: CASSNGQSLNQPQHF. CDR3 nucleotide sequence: TGTGCCAGCAGTAATGGACAGTCTCTTAATCAGCCCCAGCATTTT.

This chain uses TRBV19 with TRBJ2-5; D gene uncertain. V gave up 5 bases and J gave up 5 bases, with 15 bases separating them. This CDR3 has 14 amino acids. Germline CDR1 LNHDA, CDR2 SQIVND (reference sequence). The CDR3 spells CASSPPAGWETQYF. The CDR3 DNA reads TGTGCCAGTAGTCCGCCGGCAGGATGGGAGACCCAGTACTTC.

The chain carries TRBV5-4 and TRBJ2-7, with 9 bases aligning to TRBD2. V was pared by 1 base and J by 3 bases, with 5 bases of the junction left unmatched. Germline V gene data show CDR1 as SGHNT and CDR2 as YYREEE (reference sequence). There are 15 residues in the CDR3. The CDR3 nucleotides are TGTGCCAGCAGCTTGTATCAAGCGGGGGGCTACGAGCAGTACTTC. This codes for CASSLYQAGGYEQYF.

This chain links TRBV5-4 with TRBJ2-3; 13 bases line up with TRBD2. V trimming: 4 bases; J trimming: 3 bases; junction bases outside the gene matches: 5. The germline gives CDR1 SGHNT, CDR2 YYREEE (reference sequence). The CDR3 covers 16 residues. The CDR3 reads CASSTRLAGGTDTQYF. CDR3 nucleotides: TGTGCCAGCAGCACCCGACTAGCGGGGGGAACAGATACGCAGTATTTT.

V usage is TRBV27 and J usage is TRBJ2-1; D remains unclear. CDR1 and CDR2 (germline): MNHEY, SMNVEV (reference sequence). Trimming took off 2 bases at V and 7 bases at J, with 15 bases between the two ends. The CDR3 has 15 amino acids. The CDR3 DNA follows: TGTGCCAGCAGTTTAAAGAGCGCGAGTCGGAATGAGCAGTTCTTC. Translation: CASSLKSASRNEQFF.

The CDR3 here is CASSPSRRLYEQYF. The CDR3 DNA reads TGTGCCAGTAGCCCTTCTCGTAGACTCTACGAGCAGTACTTC. V gene TRBV19 combines with J gene TRBJ2-7; the D is unclear. The V end was cut by 6 bases, the J end by 3 bases, with 15 bases between. Germline lookup yields CDR1 LNHDA and CDR2 SQIVND (reference sequence). The CDR3 consists of 14 residues. The complete variable domain, with remaining parts taken from reference TRBV19 and TRBJ2-7, reads DGGITQSPKYLFRKEGQNVTLSCEQNLNHDAMYWYRQDPGQGLRLIYYSQIVNDFQKGDIAEGYSVSREKKESFPLTVTSAQKNPTAFYLCASSPSRRLYEQYFGPGTRLTVT.

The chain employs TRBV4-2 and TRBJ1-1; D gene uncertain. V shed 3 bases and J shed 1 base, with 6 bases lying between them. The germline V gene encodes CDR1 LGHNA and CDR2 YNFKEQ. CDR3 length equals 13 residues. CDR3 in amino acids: CASSHSGNTEAFF. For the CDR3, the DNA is TGTGCCAGCAGCCACTCCGGGAACACTGAAGCTTTCTTT.

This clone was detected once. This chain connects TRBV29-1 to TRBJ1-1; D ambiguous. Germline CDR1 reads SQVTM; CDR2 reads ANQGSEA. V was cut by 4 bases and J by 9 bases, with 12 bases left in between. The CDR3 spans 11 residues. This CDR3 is CSVARAGKAFF. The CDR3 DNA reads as TGCAGCGTTGCAAGGGCGGGTAAAGCTTTCTTT.

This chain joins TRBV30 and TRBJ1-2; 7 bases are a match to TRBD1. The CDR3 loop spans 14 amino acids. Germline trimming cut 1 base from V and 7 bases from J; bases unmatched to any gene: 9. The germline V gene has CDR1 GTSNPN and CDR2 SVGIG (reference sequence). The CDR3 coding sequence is TGTGCCTGGAGTGCCAACCCGACAGGGTTTGGCTACACCTTC. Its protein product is CAWSANPTGFGYTF.

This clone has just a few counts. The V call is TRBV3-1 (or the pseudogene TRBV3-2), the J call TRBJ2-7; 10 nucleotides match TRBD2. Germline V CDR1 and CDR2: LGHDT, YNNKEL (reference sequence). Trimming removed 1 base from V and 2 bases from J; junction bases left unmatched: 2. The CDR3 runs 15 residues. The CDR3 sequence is CASSQASGGTYEQYF. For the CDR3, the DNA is TGTGCCAGCAGCCAAGCTAGCGGGGGAACCTACGAGCAGTACTTC.

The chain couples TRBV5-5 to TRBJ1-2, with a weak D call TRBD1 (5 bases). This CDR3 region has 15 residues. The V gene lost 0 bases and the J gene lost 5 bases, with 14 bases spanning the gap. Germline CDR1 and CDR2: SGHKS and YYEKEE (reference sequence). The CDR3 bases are TGTGCCAGCAGCTTGGGGCCCGACAGAAGATATGGCTACACCTTC. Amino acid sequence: CASSLGPDRRYGYTF. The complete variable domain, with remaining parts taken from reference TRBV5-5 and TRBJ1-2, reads DAGVTQSPTHLIKTRGQQVTLRCSPISGHKSVSWYQQVLGQGPQFIFQYYEKEERGRGNFPDRFSARQFPNYSSELNVNALLLGDSALYLCASSLGPDRRYGYTFGSGTRLTVV.

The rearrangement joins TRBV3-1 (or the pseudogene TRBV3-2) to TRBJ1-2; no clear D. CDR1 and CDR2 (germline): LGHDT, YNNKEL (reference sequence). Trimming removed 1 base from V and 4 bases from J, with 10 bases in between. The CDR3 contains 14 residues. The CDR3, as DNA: TGTGCCAGCAGCCAAGTAATGGGCAGCTATGGCTACACCTTC. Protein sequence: CASSQVMGSYGYTF.

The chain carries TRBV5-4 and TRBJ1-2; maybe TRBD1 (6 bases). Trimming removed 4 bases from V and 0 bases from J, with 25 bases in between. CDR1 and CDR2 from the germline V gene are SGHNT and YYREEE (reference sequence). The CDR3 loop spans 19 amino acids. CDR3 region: CASSPIWVTGLKSNYGYTF. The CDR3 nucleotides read TGTGCCAGCAGCCCCATCTGGGTGACAGGCCTTAAGTCTAACTATGGCTACACCTTC. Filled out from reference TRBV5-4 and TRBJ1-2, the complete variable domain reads ETGVTQSPTHLIKTRGQQVTLRCSSQSGHNTVSWYQQALGQGPQFIFQYYREEENGRGNFPPRFSGLQFPNYSSELNVNALELDDSALYLCASSPIWVTGLKSNYGYTFGSGTRLTVV.

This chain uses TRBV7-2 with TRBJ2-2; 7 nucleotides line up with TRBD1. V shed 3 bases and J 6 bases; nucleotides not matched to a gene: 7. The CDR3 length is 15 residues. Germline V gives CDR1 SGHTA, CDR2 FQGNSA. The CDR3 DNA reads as TGTGCCAGCAGCTTCAGGGACAGTCACGCCGGGGAGCTGTTTTTT. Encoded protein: CASSFRDSHAGELFF.